The next 10 T cell receptor beta chains were all read from a single sample in a study of T-cell reconstitution after alpha-beta-depleted transplantation in children. A TCRbeta library incorporating unique molecular identifiers was prepared. TCRdb reprocessed the PCR reads with MiXCR, giving one entry per CDR3 protein. The repertoire holds roughly 490,000 distinct CDR3 sequences, around 10% seen once, with approximately 15% in the top ten. The specimen comprised PBMCs, mostly from graft donor cells, sampled 180 days after TCRalphabeta/CD19-depleted stem cell transplant. The source of these receptors is a female patient between 2 and 10 years old who had a stem cell transplant for aplastic anemia, so the T cells may come from the graft donor.

The CDR3 coding sequence is TGTGCCAGCAGCTTAGACCGTACGGGGGACGAGCAGTACGTC. This codes for CASSLDRTGDEQYV. This chain uses TRBV7-9 with TRBJ2-7, with a tentative D call TRBD2 (6 bases). V lost 1 base to trimming and J lost 5 bases, with 12 bases between them. The CDR3 has 14 residues. Germline-derived CDR1 and CDR2 are SEHNR and FQNEAQ (reference sequence).

This clonotype has a count of ten or more. This chain joins TRBV5-1 and TRBJ2-2, with a possible D match to TRBD1 (6 bases). Germline assignment: CDR1 SGHRS and CDR2 YFSETQ. V was trimmed by 6 bases and J by 8 bases, leaving 14 bases between them. CDR3 length: 13 amino acids. In DNA, the CDR3 is TGCGCCAGCACCTTACAGGGTCCGGGGGAGCTGTTTTTT. It is translated as CASTLQGPGELFF.

This chain links TRBV12-3 or TRBV12-4 with TRBJ2-7; the D is unclear. CDR3 size: 13 residues. Trimming removed 4 bases at V and 3 bases at J, with 10 bases between. CDR3 sequence reads: CASSSQQSYEQYF. CDR3 DNA: TGTGCCAGCAGTTCCCAACAAAGCTACGAGCAGTACTTC.

The V call is TRBV7-2, the J call TRBJ1-4; D is perhaps TRBD1 (5 bases). This CDR3 region has 16 residues. The germline V gene encodes CDR1 SGHTA and CDR2 FQGNSA. The V end was cut by 7 bases, the J end by 8 bases, with 23 bases between. Written as DNA, the CDR3 is TGTGCCAGCAAATCAGAGAGGACTGGAAAGGGGGAAAAACTGTTTTTT. It specifies CASKSERTGKGEKLFF.

The V gene is TRBV24-1, the J gene TRBJ2-1; 12 bases match TRBD2. The ends lost 4 bases at V and 7 bases at J; junction bases unmatched: 7. Germline assignment: CDR1 KGHDR and CDR2 SFDVKD. This CDR3 has 16 amino acids. Here the CDR3 DNA reads TGTGCCACCAGTGAGGCGACTAGCGGGAGTTTTAATGAGCAGTTCTTC. Its protein is CATSEATSGSFNEQFF.

The chain has TRBV6-5 and TRBJ2-6; D gene ambiguous. V lost 1 base, J lost 1 base, and 11 bases lay in between. Germline CDR1 is MNHEY and CDR2 is SVGAGI. The CDR3 loop spans 17 amino acids. The CDR3 sequence is CASSYWASQSGANVLTF. In DNA form, the CDR3 reads TGTGCCAGCAGTTACTGGGCTTCCCAGTCTGGGGCCAACGTCCTGACTTTC.

The sample holds a few counts of this clonotype. The chain employs TRBV5-1 and TRBJ2-2; 9 nucleotides line up with TRBD1. From germline, CDR1 is SGHRS and CDR2 YFSETQ. This CDR3 has 16 residues. Trimming at V came to 1 base and at J to 7 bases, leaving 8 bases not matched to a gene. CDR3 amino acids: CASSLMGQGPNGELFF. CDR3 nucleotides: TGCGCCAGCAGCTTGATGGGACAGGGTCCGAACGGGGAGCTGTTTTTT.

In this sample, this clonotype turned up a few times. The chain combines TRBV11-2 with TRBJ2-2; D call uncertain. The CDR3 totals 17 residues. Trimming shortened V by 2 bases and J by 6 bases, and 19 bases separated the two germline ends. The germline gives CDR1 SGHAT, CDR2 FQNNGV. The chain's CDR3 is CASSLMSRVTGPGELFF. CDR3 DNA: TGTGCCAGCAGCTTAATGTCAAGGGTTACTGGGCCCGGGGAGCTGTTTTTT.

This clonotype was counted a few times. The CDR3, as DNA: TGCAGCGTTGCCCGTAGCGGGAGGGCCTGGTCGGGCACAGATACGCAGTATTTT. Its protein product is CSVARSGRAWSGTDTQYF. This sequence joins TRBV29-1 and TRBJ2-3; 11 bases line up with TRBD2. V was pared by 4 bases and J by 1 base, with 13 bases of the junction left unmatched. Germline V gene lookup returns CDR1 SQVTM and CDR2 ANQGSEA. The CDR3 contains 18 residues.

This clonotype was observed a handful of times. This rearrangement joins TRBV7-2 to TRBJ1-1; D is uncertain. This CDR3 region has 15 residues. The V gene lost 2 bases and the J gene lost 5 bases, with 15 bases spanning the gap. Germline CDR1 and CDR2: SGHTA and FQGNSA. CDR3 in amino acids: CASSLNHPLGTEAFF. CDR3 DNA sequence: TGTGCCAGCAGCTTAAACCACCCCCTCGGGACTGAAGCTTTCTTT.